This T cell receptor (beta chain) is from a study of response to subunit inactivated influenza vaccine (dated by TCRdb to the late 2010s). With respect to the entire study: Deep quantitative profiling of the T cell receptor repertoire was used in the study to follow responses to a trivalent subunit inactivated influenza vaccine.

Study-level results and caveats: The authors proposed that each seasonal influenza vaccination may bring in only a limited number of new T cells.

Trimming takes 5 bases off V and 0 bases off J; junction bases not matched to a gene: 4. The CDR3 goes from the cysteine to the phenylalanine over 14 residues. The sequence is cut down to CDR3 DNA, 42 bases in frame from base 1. CDR1 and CDR2 are read off the germline V gene (reference sequence) as DFQATT and SNEGSKA. Per the publication, the time point label means: 40 to 45 days after influenza vaccine administration. The library was built by means of RT-PCR. TCRdb lists the instrument as Illumina HiSeq 2500. TCRdb redid the processing of the public reads, applying fastp at Q25 and MiXCR, and retained in-frame beta chains. Under each unique CDR3 protein, matching rows form one entry showing the most common genes and DNA. This sample has approximately 500,000 distinct CDR3 sequences in its table, and 10% to 15% of those were observed once. The ten largest clones add up to roughly 13% of the sample.

A few counts support this clonotype. What antigen it recognizes has not been identified. Per-base quality was not reported, and no clone a single base away is much larger than it. Sequencing was performed on PBMCs from blood, taken 45 days after vaccination. The chain was built from TRBV20-1 and TRBJ2-3; TRBD2 lines up with 8 middle nucleotides. This TCR came from a man in his fifties who received an inactivated influenza vaccine. Donor details come from another sample of the same person, matched by shared clones. The CDR3 protein sequence reads: CSAVAGISTDTQYF. In nucleotides, the sequence is TGCAGTGCTGTAGCGGGAATAAGCACAGATACGCAGTATTTT.